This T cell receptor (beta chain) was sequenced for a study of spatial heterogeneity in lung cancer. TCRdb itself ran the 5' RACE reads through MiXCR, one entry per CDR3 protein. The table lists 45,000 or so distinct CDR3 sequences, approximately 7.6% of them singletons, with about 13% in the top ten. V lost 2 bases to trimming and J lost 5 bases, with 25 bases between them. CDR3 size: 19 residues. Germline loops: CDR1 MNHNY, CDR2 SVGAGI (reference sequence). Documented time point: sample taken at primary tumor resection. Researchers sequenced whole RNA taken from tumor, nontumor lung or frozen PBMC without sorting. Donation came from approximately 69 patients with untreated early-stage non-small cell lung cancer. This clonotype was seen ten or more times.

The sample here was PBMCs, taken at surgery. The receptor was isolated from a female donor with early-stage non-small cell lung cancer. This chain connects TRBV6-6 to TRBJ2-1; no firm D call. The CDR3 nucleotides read TGTGCCAGCAGTTACCATATCCTCTATTCGGACCGCCGGAACAATGAGCAGTTCTTC. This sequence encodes CASSYHILYSDRRNNEQFF.